A selection of T cell receptor beta chains follows, all from one sample in a study of low-dose radiotherapy and immunotherapy resistance in tumors. TCRdb reanalysed the reads using MiXCR and keeps one entry per CDR3 protein. The table has 50,000 or so distinct CDR3 sequences, 23% seen once. The starting material was PBMCs, obtained after low-dose radiotherapy plus immunotherapy. The source of these receptors is a male donor with prostate cancer. The conserved cysteine and the conserved F or W are not part of the CDR3 here. Fields, in order: V gene, J gene, CDR3 protein.

>TRBV7-3|TRBJ2-1
ASSLTTSGTYNEQF
>TRBV28|TRBJ1-1
ASRRDRGWRGTEAF
>TRBV5-1|TRBJ2-3
ASSLDYGDTQY
>TRBV28|TRBJ1-2
ASSSPGQGIGYT
>TRBV6-5|TRBJ1-2
ASSEEAGGSGYT
>TRBV11-2|TRBJ1-1
ASSTGFEAF
>TRBV5-1|TRBJ2-3
ASSLQDVADTQY
>TRBV5-1|TRBJ2-3
ASSLTGTGGTDTQY
>TRBV11-3|TRBJ2-2
SSSPRPGQGTGELF
>TRBV7-6|TRBJ1-2
ASSLYSGPSNNYGYT
>TRBV11-2|TRBJ2-7
ASSSAMAGNPYEQY
>TRBV5-1|TRBJ1-4
ASSLGSTNEKLF
>TRBV6-2/TRBV6-3|TRBJ1-5
ASSSRQTSNQPQH
>TRBV6-7|TRBJ2-1
ASSYSLASCGEQF
>TRBV29-1|TRBJ2-5
SVAQETQY